These 24 T cell receptor beta chains share one sample of origin, sequenced in a study of identical twins. TCRdb processed the 5' RACE reads anew with MiXCR; each CDR3 protein has one entry. The sample records 600,000 to 800,000 distinct CDR3 sequences, about 20% being singletons. The same specimen was also included in a second study, on T cells expressing NK-cell markers.

Source material: PBMCs. The receptors were gathered from a young woman in good health.

A few counts support this clonotype. This rearrangement joins TRBV7-6 to TRBJ2-7; the D is unclear. In germline, CDR1 is SGHVS, CDR2 FNYEAQ. The V end lost 1 base, the J end lost 1 base, and 11 bases lay between the germline ends. This CDR3 comprises 15 residues. CDR3 sequence: CASSLGLGWSYEQYF. CDR3 nucleotides: TGTGCCAGCAGCTTAGGTTTAGGATGGTCCTACGAGCAGTACTTC. Full variable domain (outside the CDR3, taken from reference TRBV7-6 and TRBJ2-7): GAGVSQSPRYKVTKRGQDVALRCDPISGHVSLYWYRQALGQGPEFLTYFNYEAQQDKSGLPNDRFSAERPEGSISTLTIQRTEQRDSAMYRCASSLGLGWSYEQYFGPGTRLTVT.

The table lists this clonotype with a few counts. The chain couples TRBV12-3 or TRBV12-4 to TRBJ2-7, with D possibly being TRBD2 (5 bases). Trimming stripped 3 bases from V and 2 bases from J, with 14 bases between. The CDR3 runs 15 residues. The CDR3 protein is CASSFSNAGAYEQYF. DNA of the CDR3: TGTGCCAGCAGTTTTTCGAACGCCGGGGCCTACGAGCAGTACTTC.

This clonotype came up a few times. This chain uses TRBV15 with TRBJ2-1, with a possible D match to TRBD2 (6 bases). V lost 4 bases and J lost 2, with 12 bases in between. This CDR3 is built from 15 residues. Germline values: CDR1 LNHNV, CDR2 YYDKDF (reference sequence). CDR3 residues: CATSNTGEAYNEQFF. The DNA for the CDR3 is TGTGCCACCAGCAACACTGGGGAGGCCTACAATGAGCAGTTCTTC.

This chain connects TRBV19 to TRBJ2-3; tentatively, D is TRBD1 (5 bases). V lost 1 base, J lost 7 bases, and 15 bases lay in between. This CDR3 has 15 amino acids. Germline V gene sequence: CDR1 LNHDA, CDR2 SQIVND (reference sequence). CDR3 coding DNA: TGTGCCAGTAGTATAGCCGGTCTTACAGGTTATACGCAGTATTTT. Translated: CASSIAGLTGYTQYF.

This clonotype was found many times. The gene calls are TRBV12-3 or TRBV12-4 and TRBJ2-6; D is unresolved. The CDR3 sequence is 13 residues long. The V and J ends lost 5 bases and 4 bases respectively, with 6 bases between them. The CDR3 sequence: CASSPTGANVLTF. CDR3 DNA: TGTGCCAGCAGTCCTACAGGGGCCAACGTCCTGACTTTC.

This chain links TRBV6-1 with TRBJ1-2, with D possibly TRBD1 on 5 matching bases. CDR3 length: 14 residues. The germline gives CDR1 MNHNS, CDR2 SASEGT. V lost 5 bases and J lost 3, with 13 bases in between. The CDR3 coding sequence is TGTGCCAGCAGTCAGGCAGGGTCGGACTATGGCTACACCTTC. Residues: CASSQAGSDYGYTF.

The V gene is TRBV20-1, the J gene TRBJ2-3, with 7 bases fitting TRBD2. The germline gives CDR1 DFQATT, CDR2 SNEGSKA (reference sequence). Trimming at V came to 5 bases and at J to 3 bases, leaving 5 bases not matched to a gene. This CDR3 region has 13 residues. The CDR3 DNA reads as TGCAGTGCTTCCCCACTAGCGACAGATACGCAGTATTTT. Protein sequence: CSASPLATDTQYF.

A few counts support this clonotype. The CDR3 region has the DNA TGCAGTGCTAAGGGATGGAAGTCCCTCACTGAAGCTTTCTTT. Its protein is CSAKGWKSLTEAFF. This rearrangement joins TRBV20-1 to TRBJ1-1; D not resolved. This CDR3 has 14 residues. Germline V lookup: CDR1 DFQATT, CDR2 SNEGSKA (reference sequence). Trimming took 4 bases from V and 4 from J, leaving 16 bases between them.

The CDR3 bases are TGTGCCAGCAGTTACTCGATCGTTGGGGGAGCCTACAATGAGCAGTTCTTC. This translates into CASSYSIVGGAYNEQFF. The V and J genes are TRBV6-5 and TRBJ2-1, with D possibly called TRBD1 or TRBD2 (5 bases each). The germline V gene encodes CDR1 MNHEY and CDR2 SVGAGI. V lost 0 bases, J lost 2 bases, and 14 bases lay in between. The CDR3 runs to 17 residues.

This clonotype was counted many times. V gene TRBV6-5 combines with J gene TRBJ1-1, with D uncertain. The germline V gene encodes CDR1 MNHEY and CDR2 SVGAGI. V lost 8 bases and J lost 7, with 11 bases in between. This CDR3 contains 11 residues. CDR3 sequence reads: CASFAPYEAFF. The CDR3 region has the DNA TGTGCCAGCTTCGCCCCCTATGAAGCTTTCTTT.

The V gene is TRBV20-1, the J gene TRBJ2-2; D unresolved. V dropped 4 bases and J dropped 3 bases, with 15 bases sitting between them. The CDR3 contains 15 residues. Germline V lookup: CDR1 DFQATT, CDR2 SNEGSKA (reference sequence). CDR3 nucleotide sequence: TGCAGTGCTAACATTCCCGCGGCCCACACCGGGGAGCTGTTTTTT. It codes for CSANIPAAHTGELFF.

This clonotype has more than one count but fewer than ten. The V call is TRBV6-2 or TRBV6-3, the J call TRBJ2-1, with TRBD2 matching 9 bases. The V and J ends lost 6 bases and 3 bases, in that order; junction bases with no gene match: 15. Germline CDR1 MNHEY, CDR2 SVGEGT. The CDR3 extends over 18 amino acids. CDR3 nucleotide sequence: TGTGCCAGCAGCACCGTTAGACTAGCGGAGAGTCGCTACAATGAGCAGTTCTTC. It specifies CASSTVRLAESRYNEQFF.

This clonotype was counted ten times or more. The V and J genes are TRBV10-3 and TRBJ2-1; a possible D gene is TRBD2 (5 bases). The ends were cut back, 3 bases at V and 8 bases at J, with 14 bases in the middle. Germline V gene data show CDR1 as ENHRY and CDR2 as SYGVKD. This CDR3 is 14 amino acids long. The DNA for the CDR3 is TGTGCCATCAGTGAACCGGGGTTCTTAGATGAGCAGTTCTTC. This codes for CAISEPGFLDEQFF.

This clonotype turned up a few times. The CDR3 DNA reads as TGTGCCAGCAGTTTACTTAGGGGAAGCACAGATACGCAGTATTTT. It translates to CASSLLRGSTDTQYF. The V gene is TRBV12-3 or TRBV12-4, the J gene TRBJ2-3, with D possibly TRBD1 on 5 matching bases. V was clipped by 2 bases and J by 0 bases, with 9 bases between them. CDR3 length: 15 residues.

The sample holds many counts of this clonotype. This sequence joins TRBV12-3 or TRBV12-4 and TRBJ2-7; the match to TRBD1 covers 9 bases. The CDR3 extends over 15 amino acids. Trimming cost V 3 bases and J 0 bases; bases outside gene matches: 3. The CDR3 DNA is TGTGCCAGCAGTTTCCGACAGGGGGGCTCCTACGAGCAGTACTTC. Amino acid sequence: CASSFRQGGSYEQYF.

In DNA, the CDR3 is TGTGCCAGCAGCCAACCGGGGTCTCGGGAAGATACGCAGTATTTT. Translating it yields CASSQPGSREDTQYF. The chain recombines TRBV3-1 with TRBJ2-3, with D possibly being TRBD2 (5 bases). The CDR3 is made up of 15 amino acids. Trimming shortened V by 2 bases and J by 5 bases, and 14 bases separated the two germline ends. Germline CDR1 and CDR2: LGHDT and YNNKEL (reference sequence).

Concerning this clonotype itself: Germline is not matched at one junction end, which may reflect a read error. The chain has TRBV5-1 and TRBJ2-5, with 12 bases fitting TRBD2. Germline lookup yields CDR1 SGHRS and CDR2 YFSETQ. The CDR3 has 15 amino acids. CDR3 in DNA: TGCGCCAGCAGCTTACTAGCGGGAGGTCAAGAGGCCCAGTACTTC. Its translation: CASSLLAGGQEAQYF.

This chain links TRBV7-2 with TRBJ2-3; D not resolved. V was cut by 4 bases and J by 6 bases, with 8 bases left in between. CDR3 length: 12 amino acids. Germline CDR1 SGHTA, CDR2 FQGNSA. The CDR3 DNA follows: TGTGCCAGCAGCTCCAATTGGGATACGCAGTATTTT. Translation: CASSSNWDTQYF.

The sample holds a few counts of this clonotype. This chain joins TRBV5-1 and TRBJ1-5; no clear D gene. Trimming took off 0 bases at V and 7 bases at J, with 11 bases between the two ends. CDR3 length equals 14 residues. Germline V lookup: CDR1 SGHRS, CDR2 YFSETQ. In nucleotides, the CDR3 is TGCGCCAGCAGCTTGGACGGGCCGTGGCAGCCCCAGCATTTT. Its translation: CASSLDGPWQPQHF.

The chain joins TRBV20-1 to TRBJ2-7, with 15 positions matching TRBD2. Germline assignment: CDR1 DFQATT and CDR2 SNEGSKA (reference sequence). The CDR3 sequence is 14 residues long. The trim removed 6 bases at V and 6 bases at J, leaving 6 bases unmatched. CDR3: CSARTSGGAGEQYF. CDR3 sequence (DNA): TGCAGTGCCCGGACTAGCGGGGGGGCGGGCGAGCAGTACTTC.

This rearrangement joins TRBV5-1 to TRBJ2-1, with 8 positions matching TRBD1. Germline-derived CDR1 and CDR2 are SGHRS and YFSETQ. The junction had 6 bases not matched to a gene; V was cut back by 2 bases and J by 5 bases. The CDR3 runs to 15 residues. The CDR3 DNA sequence: TGCGCCAGCAGCTTTATACAGGGGGTCGACAATGAGCAGTTCTTC. As protein: CASSFIQGVDNEQFF.

The J gene is TRBJ2-7, the V gene TRBV4-3, with D perhaps matching TRBD2 (6 bases). This CDR3 spans 15 amino acids. Trimming stripped 4 bases from V and 0 bases from J, with 13 bases between. Germline CDR1 and CDR2: LGHNA and YSLEER. The CDR3 reads CASSLNSGHSYEQYF. CDR3 DNA: TGCGCCAGCAGCCTTAATAGCGGACACTCCTACGAGCAGTACTTC.

The CDR3 here is CASSSRIQPQHF. The CDR3 bases are TGTGCCAGCAGCTCCAGGATACAGCCCCAGCATTTT. The rearrangement uses TRBV6-2 or TRBV6-3 and TRBJ1-5; no reliable D call. The CDR3 covers 12 residues. Trimming shortened V by 6 bases and J by 7 bases, and 10 bases separated the two germline ends. Germline assignment: CDR1 MNHEY and CDR2 SVGEGT.

This clonotype was counted a few times. The chain employs TRBV12-3 or TRBV12-4 and TRBJ2-1, with TRBD2 matching over 11 bases. There are 17 residues in the CDR3. Trimming at V came to 4 bases and at J to 8 bases, leaving 13 bases not matched to a gene. CDR3 residues: CASSSPTSGGPRYEQFF. CDR3 nucleotide sequence: TGTGCCAGCAGTTCCCCTACTAGCGGGGGACCTAGGTATGAGCAGTTCTTC.